A single sample is the source of the 19 T cell receptor beta chains below, sequenced in a study of glioma-infiltrating T cells after dendritic cell vaccination (dated by TCRdb to the mid-2010s). Library generation was performed with the immunoSEQ multiplex PCR assay. The source is immuneACCESS, and TCRdb retained only in-frame sequences with V and J called. Part of the clones is not carried over; for the studies checked, unresolved V genes explain less than half of this, and the remainder is unexplained. The sample profile shows approximately 100,000 clones; roughly 83% of them were found once. The leading ten clones occupy 5.5% to 7% of the sample. This sample comprised blood, obtained before dendritic cell vaccination. These receptors were obtained from a human donor with glioblastoma.

The chain links TRBV2 to TRBJ1-2; D gene unclear. Germline CDR1 is SNHLY and CDR2 is FYNNEI. The germline V and J ends were trimmed by 1 base and 5 bases, with 5 bases remaining between them. This CDR3 is 12 amino acids long. The CDR3 DNA is TGTGCCAGCAGTGAAGGAGGGTATGGCTACACCTTC. Translation: CASSEGGYGYTF.

This clone was found many times. The rearrangement links TRBV5-1 to TRBJ1-2; 7 bases are shared with TRBD1. The length of the CDR3 is 15 residues. Germline CDR1 SGHRS, CDR2 YFSETQ. Trimming at V came to 3 bases and at J to 4 bases, leaving 9 bases not matched to a gene. The CDR3 region is CASSSDPGTAYGYTF. The CDR3 coding sequence is TGCGCCAGCAGCTCGGACCCGGGGACAGCCTATGGCTACACCTTC.

The CDR3 DNA reads TGTGCCAGTAGTATGGCAGGGGGAGTGAACACTGAAGCTTTCTTT. It yields the protein CASSMAGGVNTEAFF. The V gene is TRBV19, the J gene TRBJ1-1; 7 bases match TRBD1. CDR1 and CDR2 (germline): LNHDA, SQIVND (reference sequence). Trimming took 3 bases from V and 0 from J; bases not matched to a gene: 4. The CDR3 loop spans 15 amino acids.

The chain employs TRBV27 and TRBJ2-1, with TRBD2 matching 7 bases. CDR3 size: 13 residues. V gave up 8 bases and J gave up 9 bases; unmatched junction bases: 10. Germline V gene lookup returns CDR1 MNHEY and CDR2 SMNVEV (reference sequence). The DNA for the CDR3 is TGTGCCAGCGGGTGGACTAGTCTGGCTGAGCAGTTCTTC. It specifies CASGWTSLAEQFF.

J is TRBJ1-2 and V is TRBV7-6; 8 bases align to TRBD1. Germline CDR1 is SGHVS and CDR2 is FNYEAQ. This CDR3 has 17 amino acids. The V gene end was trimmed by 5 bases and the J gene end by 5 bases; junction bases not matched to a gene: 16. CDR3: CASSPGTGSNGGYGYTF. The CDR3 nucleotides read TGTGCCAGCAGCCCTGGGACAGGATCTAACGGGGGGTATGGCTACACCTTC.

This sequence joins TRBV5-1 and TRBJ2-5; D might be TRBD2 (8 bases). The CDR3 is 15 residues long. V was cut by 4 bases and J by 2 bases, with 15 bases left in between. CDR1 is SGHRS and CDR2 is YFSETQ in the germline V gene. CDR3 sequence reads: CASSPGGTDQETQYF. The DNA for the CDR3 is TGCGCCAGCAGCCCGGGGGGGACAGATCAAGAGACCCAGTACTTC.

The rearrangement joins TRBV27 to TRBJ1-3, with D possibly TRBD1 on 5 matching bases. Between the trimmed V and J ends, which lost 4 bases and 2 bases, there was a span of 12 bases. Germline loops: CDR1 MNHEY, CDR2 SMNVEV (reference sequence). The CDR3 is made up of 15 amino acids. This CDR3 is CASSYGPGTGNTIYF. CDR3 DNA: TGTGCCAGCAGTTACGGCCCAGGGACTGGAAACACCATATATTTT.

The chain couples TRBV6-1 to TRBJ2-7, with a possible D match to TRBD1 (5 bases). This CDR3 is 14 amino acids long. The germline gives CDR1 MNHNS, CDR2 SASEGT. V was pared by 5 bases and J by 0 bases, with 11 bases between. The CDR3 reads CASSRSDSSYEQYF. The DNA for the CDR3 is TGTGCCAGCAGTCGCAGCGACAGCTCCTACGAGCAGTACTTC.

J is TRBJ1-1 and V is TRBV5-1; TRBD1 might be the D (6 bases). The length of the CDR3 is 14 residues. The germline gives CDR1 SGHRS, CDR2 YFSETQ. The V end lost 2 bases, the J end lost 1 base, and 9 bases lay between the germline ends. The CDR3 spells CASSFQGTNTEAFF. CDR3 in DNA: TGCGCCAGCAGCTTTCAGGGGACGAACACTGAAGCTTTCTTT.

The chain joins TRBV19 to TRBJ2-1, with D possibly TRBD2 on 5 matching bases. Looked up from germline, CDR1 is LNHDA and CDR2 is SQIVND (reference sequence). With 3 bases removed from V and 0 bases from J, the gap between germline ends came to 6 bases. This CDR3 region has 14 residues. The CDR3 coding sequence is TGTGCCAGTAGTATTACTAGCTCCTACAATGAGCAGTTCTTC. Translated: CASSITSSYNEQFF.

This chain connects TRBV19 to TRBJ1-5; a possible D gene is TRBD1 (5 bases). With 4 bases removed from V and 7 bases from J, the gap between germline ends came to 8 bases. This CDR3 has 12 residues. Germline V gene lookup returns CDR1 LNHDA and CDR2 SQIVND (reference sequence). The DNA of the CDR3 is TGTGCCAGTAGTACAGGGTACCAGCCCCAGCATTTT. Its protein product is CASSTGYQPQHF.

The J gene is TRBJ2-1, the V gene TRBV5-1; 8 bases are shared with TRBD2. V dropped 4 bases and J dropped 7; count of bases not matched to a gene: 10. The CDR3 consists of 15 residues. In germline, CDR1 is SGHRS, CDR2 YFSETQ. The CDR3 DNA follows: TGCGCCAGCAGCCGGGAGGGAGCGGGGGCAAATGAGCAGTTCTTC. Translated: CASSREGAGANEQFF.

This chain connects TRBV18 to TRBJ2-1; 9 bases line up with TRBD1. V shed 3 bases and J 2 bases; nucleotides not matched to a gene: 2. CDR3 length: 15 residues. The germline V gene has CDR1 KGHSH and CDR2 LQKENI. CDR3 sequence (DNA): TGTGCCAGCTCACCTGGACAGGGGCCCTACAATGAGCAGTTCTTC. It is translated as CASSPGQGPYNEQFF.

CDR3 bases: TGTGCCAGCAGCTTAGTCGAGGAGGCTGAAGCTTTCTTT. Its translation is CASSLVEEAEAFF. This rearrangement joins TRBV7-9 to TRBJ1-1; D unresolved. The germline gives CDR1 SEHNR, CDR2 FQNEAQ (reference sequence). CDR3 length: 13 residues. Trimming left V 1 base short and J 6 bases short, with 9 bases between.

The chain employs TRBV21-1 and TRBJ1-3; the D segment call TRBD1 is taken from the table without a DNA check. TRBV21-1 is classified as a pseudogene. The CDR3 extends over 17 amino acids. The CDR3 DNA follows: TGTGCCAGCAGCGACAGGGAGCCTTTTCTGTCTGGAAACACCATATATTTT. It yields the protein CASSDREPFLSGNTIYF.

The chain carries TRBV6-4 and TRBJ2-1, with TRBD2 identical over 9 bases. The CDR3 loop spans 15 amino acids. CDR1 is MRHNA, CDR2 SNTAGT, per germline. V was pared by 3 bases and J by 5 bases, with 5 bases of the junction left unmatched. CDR3 sequence reads: CASSDSGSPNNEQFF. CDR3 nucleotide sequence: TGTGCCAGCAGTGATAGCGGGAGCCCTAACAATGAGCAGTTCTTC.

The J gene is TRBJ2-2, the V gene TRBV19, with D perhaps TRBD2 (7 bases). The CDR3 has 15 residues. The V gene lost 7 bases and the J gene lost 0 bases, with 12 bases spanning the gap. Looked up from germline, CDR1 is LNHDA and CDR2 is SQIVND (reference sequence). CDR3 nucleotide sequence: TGTGCCAGTAATGAGGGGGGGGCGAACACCGGGGAGCTGTTTTTT. Encoded protein: CASNEGGANTGELFF.

This chain joins TRBV19 and TRBJ2-7; 9 positions agree with TRBD1. The CDR3 spans 13 residues. V trimming: 0 bases; J trimming: 9 bases; junction bases outside the gene matches: 3. In germline, CDR1 is LNHDA, CDR2 SQIVND (reference sequence). The CDR3 loop reads CASSIELDRGQYF. The CDR3 DNA follows: TGTGCCAGTAGTATAGAACTGGACAGGGGGCAGTACTTC.

The chain is built from TRBV5-4 and TRBJ2-1; 12 positions match TRBD1. The CDR3 is made up of 14 amino acids. With V trimmed by 2 bases and J by 10 bases, 4 bases remained unmatched. Germline CDR1 reads SGHNT; CDR2 reads YYREEE (reference sequence). The CDR3 DNA follows: TGTGCCAGCAGCTTCGGGACAGGGGGCGGGGAGCAGTTCTTC. This translates into CASSFGTGGGEQFF.